One and the same sample provided the 21 T cell receptor beta chains below, sequenced in a study of shared clonotypes between healthy human individuals. The data were produced by immunoSEQ multiplex PCR, yet TCRdb's version contains in-frame clones alone and is incomplete. The sample lists 2 million to 2.5 million clones, under 97% occurring once. Sample: naive CD4+ T cells sorted from blood. Subset reported: CD45RA+ positively selected. The receptors shown here come from a man younger than 35 in good health.

The chain employs TRBV5-1 and TRBJ2-6, with D hard to call. V was pared by 2 bases and J by 2 bases, with 5 bases between. CDR3 length equals 14 residues. Germline V gene data show CDR1 as SGHRS and CDR2 as YFSETQ. This CDR3 reads CASSFMAGANVLTF. As DNA, the CDR3 is TGCGCCAGCAGCTTCATGGCTGGGGCCAACGTCCTGACTTTC.

A remark on this clone: Other DNA sequences in this sample translate to the same CDR3. This chain uses TRBV5-4 with TRBJ1-2; D may be TRBD1 (5 bases). Germline CDR1 SGHNT, CDR2 YYREEE (reference sequence). V was trimmed by 0 bases and J by 4 bases, leaving 10 bases between them. The CDR3 extends over 14 amino acids. The CDR3 here is CASSLEAGLYGYTF. The CDR3 nucleotides read TGTGCCAGCAGCTTGGAGGCAGGGCTCTATGGCTACACCTTC.

The chain carries TRBV6-1 and TRBJ2-1; weak D call: TRBD1 (5 bases). The CDR3 extends over 12 amino acids. CDR1 is MNHNS and CDR2 is SASEGT in the germline V gene. Trimming shortened V by 6 bases and J by 8 bases, and 11 bases separated the two germline ends. The CDR3 spells CASRETGDEQFF. CDR3 DNA: TGTGCCAGCAGAGAAACAGGAGATGAGCAGTTCTTC.

The chain is built from TRBV5-6 and TRBJ2-3; maybe TRBD2 (7 bases). V shed 3 bases and J shed 5 bases, with 22 bases lying between them. Germline V gives CDR1 SGHDT, CDR2 YYEEEE. The CDR3 spans 17 residues. Here the CDR3 DNA reads TGTGCCAGCAGCTCATACGTAGGGGGGGCAGGAAAAGATACGCAGTATTTT. Amino acid sequence: CASSSYVGGAGKDTQYF.

Details on this clone: Other DNA sequences in the sample encode the same CDR3. The V call is TRBV11-2, the J call TRBJ2-7; a possible D gene is TRBD2 (5 bases). V lost 0 bases, J lost 3 bases, and 9 bases lay in between. Germline V gene lookup returns CDR1 SGHAT and CDR2 FQNNGV. This CDR3 comprises 14 residues. The CDR3, as DNA: TGTGCCAGCAGCTTAGAGCTTGCGGGCTACGAGCAGTACTTC. It specifies CASSLELAGYEQYF.

The V and J genes are TRBV5-1 and TRBJ2-4; D is uncertain. V was pared by 4 bases and J by 6 bases, with 11 bases between. The CDR3 loop spans 13 amino acids. From germline, CDR1 is SGHRS and CDR2 YFSETQ. The CDR3 reads CASSLAPLNIQYF. The CDR3 coding sequence is TGCGCCAGCAGCCTCGCCCCCCTAAACATTCAGTACTTC.

The V call is TRBV5-1, the J call TRBJ1-4, with D unclear. Germline V gives CDR1 SGHRS, CDR2 YFSETQ. CDR3 length: 14 amino acids. V lost 0 bases and J lost 7, with 10 bases in between. CDR3 in amino acids: CASSLERIGEKLFF. CDR3 DNA sequence: TGCGCCAGCAGCTTGGAGAGGATAGGTGAAAAACTGTTTTTT.

The chain has TRBV5-1 and TRBJ2-5, with TRBD2 matching over 7 bases. Germline CDR1 is SGHRS and CDR2 is YFSETQ. V lost 1 base to trimming and J lost 3 bases; unmatched junction nucleotides: 3. CDR3 length: 14 amino acids. CDR3 coding DNA: TGCGCCAGCAGCTTGAGTCTAGCGGAAGAGACCCAGTACTTC. It yields the protein CASSLSLAEETQYF.

The chain has TRBV7-9 and TRBJ1-4, with D possibly TRBD1 on 6 matching bases. V lost 3 bases and J lost 4, with 18 bases in between. Germline values: CDR1 SEHNR, CDR2 FQNEAQ (reference sequence). The CDR3 is made up of 17 amino acids. CDR3 nucleotide sequence: TGTGCCAGCAGCTTCGGAAGTACGACAGGTCTTAATGAAAAACTGTTTTTT. It is translated as CASSFGSTTGLNEKLFF.

This chain links TRBV28 with TRBJ2-3, with 8 bases identical to TRBD2. V shed 7 bases and J 1 base; nucleotides not matched to a gene: 1. Germline loops: CDR1 MDHEN, CDR2 SYDVKM. This CDR3 is built from 13 residues. The CDR3 DNA is TGTGCCAGCACGGGGGGGGGCACAGATACGCAGTATTTT. As protein: CASTGGGTDTQYF.

The chain links TRBV27 to TRBJ2-5; TRBD1 is a possible D gene (6 bases). CDR1 and CDR2 from the germline V gene are MNHEY and SMNVEV (reference sequence). The V end was cut by 6 bases, the J end by 5 bases, with 16 bases between. The CDR3 runs 14 residues. CDR3 amino acids: CASSPGTNGETQYF. The CDR3 nucleotides are TGTGCCAGCAGCCCCGGGACAAATGGGGAGACCCAGTACTTC.

The rearrangement uses TRBV11-2 and TRBJ2-2; 8 bases fit TRBD1. With V trimmed by 8 bases and J by 5 bases, 7 bases remained unmatched. The CDR3 extends over 14 amino acids. The germline V gene has CDR1 SGHAT and CDR2 FQNNGV. Here the CDR3 DNA reads TGTGCCAGCGGCAGGGGGCCGGGAACCGGGGAGCTGTTTTTT. Translating it yields CASGRGPGTGELFF.

V usage is TRBV5-5 and J usage is TRBJ2-3, with 7 bases aligning to TRBD2. CDR3 length: 15 amino acids. V dropped 1 base and J dropped 6; count of bases not matched to a gene: 8. In germline, CDR1 is SGHKS, CDR2 YYEKEE (reference sequence). The CDR3 loop reads CASSLTGLLGDTQYF. For the CDR3, the DNA is TGTGCCAGCAGCTTGACGGGACTACTTGGGGATACGCAGTATTTT. Using reference TRBV5-5 and TRBJ2-3 for the parts outside the CDR3, the full variable domain is DAGVTQSPTHLIKTRGQQVTLRCSPISGHKSVSWYQQVLGQGPQFIFQYYEKEERGRGNFPDRFSARQFPNYSSELNVNALLLGDSALYLCASSLTGLLGDTQYFGPGTRLTVL.

V usage is TRBV28 and J usage is TRBJ1-1; D uncertain. V was pared by 4 bases and J by 8 bases, with 11 bases between. Germline CDR1 and CDR2: MDHEN and SYDVKM. The length of the CDR3 is 12 residues. CDR3 region: CASSSGPSEAFF. The CDR3 DNA reads as TGTGCCAGCAGTTCCGGCCCTTCGGAAGCTTTCTTT.

The V and J genes are TRBV18 and TRBJ2-5; 13 bases fit TRBD2. The length of the CDR3 is 18 residues. V lost 3 bases, J lost 5 bases, and 12 bases stayed unmatched. From germline, CDR1 is KGHSH and CDR2 LQKENI. CDR3 sequence: CASSPRTSGGPTLETQYF. In nucleotides, the CDR3 is TGTGCCAGCTCACCGCGGACTAGCGGGGGCCCCACCTTGGAGACCCAGTACTTC.

The chain is built from TRBV7-3 and TRBJ2-5, with 10 bases fitting TRBD2. V shed 6 bases and J 2 bases; nucleotides not matched to a gene: 9. This CDR3 has 16 amino acids. The germline gives CDR1 SGHTA, CDR2 FQGTGA. For the CDR3, the DNA is TGTGCCAGCAGTCGACGGGCTAGCGGGGGACAAGAGACCCAGTACTTC. This encodes CASSRRASGGQETQYF.

CDR3 bases: TGCGCCAGCAGCACGAACGAGGGGGGTAATTCACCCCTCCACTTT. This gives the protein CASSTNEGGNSPLHF. The chain couples TRBV5-1 to TRBJ1-6; perhaps TRBD1 as D (6 bases). V dropped 4 bases and J dropped 6 bases, with 14 bases sitting between them. This CDR3 contains 15 residues. From germline, CDR1 is SGHRS and CDR2 YFSETQ.

This chain joins TRBV5-6 and TRBJ2-7; 10 bases fit TRBD1. The CDR3 covers 14 residues. The germline V gene encodes CDR1 SGHDT and CDR2 YYEEEE. V trimming: 7 bases; J trimming: 4 bases; junction bases outside the gene matches: 8. CDR3 coding DNA: TGTGCCAGCGCCCGACAGGGGGCCTTGTACGAGCAGTACTTC. Encoded protein: CASARQGALYEQYF.

This clone has only a few counts. The chain has TRBV9 and TRBJ2-3; 9 positions match TRBD2. The V gene end was trimmed by 3 bases and the J gene end by 1 base; junction bases not matched to a gene: 3. The germline V gene has CDR1 SGDLS and CDR2 YYNGEE. The CDR3 loop spans 15 amino acids. This chain's CDR3 is CASSARTSGTDTQYF. In DNA, the CDR3 is TGTGCCAGCAGCGCCCGGACTAGCGGCACAGATACGCAGTATTTT.

On this clone: Other DNA variants within this sample encode the same CDR3. This chain links TRBV7-8 with TRBJ2-7; D remains unclear. This CDR3 region has 14 residues. Trimming took 3 bases from V and 3 from J, leaving 12 bases between them. The germline gives CDR1 SGHVS, CDR2 FQNEAQ. CDR3 in amino acids: CASSLGQAFYEQYF. The CDR3 DNA reads as TGTGCCAGCAGCTTGGGTCAGGCCTTCTACGAGCAGTACTTC. Variable domain in full (rest from reference TRBV7-8 and TRBJ2-7): GAGVSQSPRYKVAKRGQDVALRCDPISGHVSLFWYQQALGQGPEFLTYFQNEAQLDKSGLPSDRFFAERPEGSVSTLKIQRTQQEDSAVYLCASSLGQAFYEQYFGPGTRLTVT.

This chain uses TRBV6-6 with TRBJ2-2, with D possibly called TRBD1 or TRBD2 (5 bases each). This CDR3 has 15 residues. Per germline, CDR1 MNHNY and CDR2 SVGAGI (reference sequence). V gave up 6 bases and J gave up 0 bases, with 11 bases separating them. This CDR3 is CASSPGAANTGELFF. For the CDR3, the DNA is TGTGCCAGCAGCCCCGGGGCAGCGAACACCGGGGAGCTGTTTTTT.